This is a list of T cell receptor beta chains from one sample in a study of cytomegalovirus exposure and HLA in healthy donors. Assay: immunoSEQ multiplex PCR; the TCRdb copy retains only in-frame clones and omits some. The sample records more than 65,000 clones, 60% to 80% being singletons. The sequenced sample consisted of PBMCs. The receptors here all came from a female donor in good health and CMV-seronegative. Each CDR3 is given without its conserved first and last residue. Each record gives: J gene, V gene, CDR3 protein.

j_gene: TRBJ2-3; v_gene: TRBV9; CDR3aa: ASSPRDSTDTQY
j_gene: TRBJ2-2; v_gene: TRBV29-1; CDR3aa: SVVDAGSNTGELF
j_gene: TRBJ1-4; v_gene: TRBV28; CDR3aa: ASSLTQGIVEKLF
j_gene: TRBJ1-5; v_gene: TRBV7-9; CDR3aa: ASRWRAGPRDNQPQH
j_gene: TRBJ2-7; v_gene: TRBV11-2; CDR3aa: ASSLVAGSYEQY
j_gene: TRBJ1-5; v_gene: TRBV5-6; CDR3aa: ASSLERDRPYSNQPQH
j_gene: TRBJ2-7; v_gene: TRBV1; CDR3aa: TSSQEKRSSGRPPYTTYEQY
j_gene: TRBJ2-2; v_gene: TRBV6-4; CDR3aa: ASNPTSEGTGELF
j_gene: TRBJ1-5; v_gene: TRBV7-9; CDR3aa: ASSLQDSSPQH
j_gene: TRBJ2-3; v_gene: TRBV6-1; CDR3aa: ASSALSSPSTDTQY
j_gene: TRBJ2-4; v_gene: TRBV30; CDR3aa: AWSPWGRGRTKNIQY
j_gene: TRBJ2-1; v_gene: TRBV18; CDR3aa: ASSLGSGKVSNEQF
j_gene: TRBJ2-7; v_gene: TRBV5-1; CDR3aa: ASSPGAPSYEQY
j_gene: TRBJ1-5; v_gene: TRBV15; CDR3aa: ATSRVQSNQPQH
j_gene: TRBJ2-7; v_gene: TRBV14; CDR3aa: ASSTHQGSEQY
j_gene: TRBJ2-6; v_gene: TRBV10-3; CDR3aa: AINQGANVLT
j_gene: TRBJ2-3; v_gene: TRBV5-1; CDR3aa: ASSLPAGESDTQY
j_gene: TRBJ2-7; v_gene: TRBV7-7; CDR3aa: ASSPYRGRYEQY
j_gene: TRBJ2-1; v_gene: TRBV28; CDR3aa: ASFPGLGDYNEQF
j_gene: TRBJ1-2; v_gene: TRBV11-2; CDR3aa: ASSSGVNYGYT
j_gene: TRBJ1-4; v_gene: TRBV15; CDR3aa: ATSPTGQGNEKLF
j_gene: TRBJ2-5; v_gene: TRBV6-6; CDR3aa: ASRIAGGGETQY
j_gene: TRBJ2-1; v_gene: TRBV9; CDR3aa: ASSPGGGIYNEQF
j_gene: TRBJ1-3; v_gene: TRBV28; CDR3aa: ASSLPQGDSGNTIY
j_gene: TRBJ1-1; v_gene: TRBV6-5; CDR3aa: ASSPRGVRTEAF
j_gene: TRBJ1-5; v_gene: TRBV28; CDR3aa: ASSFGTGINQPQH
j_gene: TRBJ2-7; v_gene: TRBV30; CDR3aa: AWRPWDNEQY
j_gene: TRBJ2-1; v_gene: TRBV5-6; CDR3aa: ASARGGEQF
j_gene: TRBJ2-5; v_gene: TRBV5-6; CDR3aa: ASSPPLQETQY